This T cell receptor beta chain is from a study of CXCR3-negative and CXCR3-positive naive CD8 T cells. Study information: There were some 140 million TRB reads altogether, and each library had about 1.5 +/- 0.3 million of them. Study-level points and caveats: More hydrophobic TRB CDR3s were found in CXCR3-positive naive cells than in CXCR3-negative naive cells.

For this clonotype: Antigen specificity is unknown.

Researchers reported sorting every CD8+ T cell subset in triplicate, roughly 300,000 cells per sort. Definition of naive CD8+ T cells rested on a CD45RO-CCR7+CD27+CD95- profile. It was by 5' RACE with UMI labels that the TRB cDNA libraries were prepared. TCRdb reprocessed the 5' RACE reads; each CDR3 protein has one entry and no DNA is given. The specimen's table records tens of thousands of distinct CDR3 sequences. Germline V lookup: CDR1 MDHEN, CDR2 SYDVKM. The length of the CDR3 is 14 residues. This receptor was identified in a human donor in good health. Some clones in this sample may be carry-over from other donors' samples. V and J are TRBV28 and TRBJ2-7. The sequenced sample consisted of naive CXCR3+ CD8+ T cells from blood. The subset here: CD45RO-CCR7+CD27+CD95- naive CD8+ T cells expressing CXCR3 (TNR3+). CDR3 sequence: CASSLGIRSYEQYF.